The following is a T cell receptor (beta chain) sequence with its context. This clonotype has only a few counts. No antigen is known for it. It has no much larger one-base neighbor in the sample; base qualities were not kept. PBMCs were isolated by Ficoll-Paque density gradient centrifugation. The sample is drawn from a study of T-cell memory formation after mild COVID-19 (dated by TCRdb to the early 2020s). Regarding the complete study: Most TCR sequence clusters were specific to one of the two donors. Longitudinal TCRalpha and TCRbeta repertoire sequencing tracked T-cell clones expanding and contracting after mild COVID-19 in a couple of donors. The cohort was made up of two young adult volunteers, one female and one male, who were previously healthy.

The germline V gene specifies ENHRY as CDR1 and SYGVKD as CDR2. For this chain, trimming is 0 bases at the V end and 3 bases at the J end, and the number of junction bases without a gene match is 5. The CDR3 covers 16 residues, taking in both the cysteine and the phenylalanine. Solely the CDR3 DNA is kept, with 48 bases framed from the first base. On the study overall, not on this receptor specifically: The study covered only a couple of mild cases, and larger cohorts including severe cases with pre-infection samples were considered necessary. SARS-CoV-2 specificity of the second-wave clones peaking on day 37 was not confirmed. Balanced CD4/CD8 phenotypes were observed for clones contracting from day 15 to 85, whereas a bias towards CD4+ was observed for a second wave of clones expanding from day 15 to 37. Contracting CD4+ clones were found mainly in CM and EM memory subsets, while CD8+ clones were enriched in EMRA. Some responding clones were found in pre-infection memory, which suggests that pre-existing cross-reactive memory T cells took part in the SARS-CoV-2 response.

Instrument used: Illumina NovaSeq 6000. TCRalpha and TCRbeta cDNA libraries were constructed by 5'RACE with constant-segment primers, with sample barcodes and unique molecular identifiers being introduced. RNA was extracted from every sample with Trizol reagent. Amplification of the libraries took two PCR steps, and the second step added a second sample barcode plus Illumina TruSeq adapters. The libraries were sequenced on an Illumina NovaSeq using 2 x 150 bp paired-end reads. Concerning the study's data processing: Demultiplexing of reads and collapsing into UMI-guided consensus sequences were performed with migec v1.2.7. Using mixcr v2.1.11, UMI consensuses were aligned to TRA and TRB V and J templates and then assembled into clonotypes. Clonotypes were classified as expanded or contracted when called significant by both edgeR and NoisET, with noise models trained on biological replicates. edgeR calls used a false discovery rate-adjusted p below 0.01 and a log2 fold-change threshold of 1. As an exploratory analysis of dynamics, max-normalized trajectories of the 1000 most abundant clonotypes were examined with PCA combined with hierarchical clustering. Separately sequenced CD4+ and CD8+ repertoires were used to assign a CD4 or CD8 phenotype to each responding clone. Using fastp trimming at Q25 and MiXCR clonotype assembly, TCRdb reanalyzed the public sequencing data and kept in-frame beta chains. Duplicate CDR3 protein sequences are folded into a single record with the most common DNA and genes. What appears here as the V and J calls and clone size reflects TCRdb's work, not the paper's. Here the sample has 250,000 to 300,000 distinct CDR3 sequences; roughly 8% occur a single time. The ten largest clonotypes hold about 22% of the sample.

The source is a man aged 18 to 30 who had mild COVID-19 (a few samples of this study predate the infection). The sample titles of this study are shuffled in the database, so cell type and time point are left out; the donor was told from shared clones. The chain is encoded by TRBV10-3 joined to TRBJ1-3; 7 bases in the junction line up with TRBD1. Sequenced: PBMCs or a T cell subset sorted from them (not recorded which). The CDR3: CAISESRQGVGNTIYF. In nucleotides, the sequence is TGTGCCATCAGTGAGTCCCGACAGGGTGTTGGAAACACCATATATTTT.